Following are 12 T cell receptor beta chains from one sample sequenced in a study of T cells in localized non-small cell lung cancer. Here immunoSEQ multiplex PCR was the method, and the copy in TCRdb shows in-frame clones only, minus some. The data hold 35,000 to 50,000 clones, with 79% observed a single time. The sample in question was PBMCs, obtained before any cancer treatment. All receptors come from a woman aged 40-69 years with stage II squamous cell lung carcinoma.

The V gene is TRBV7-9, the J gene TRBJ1-5; no clear D. Germline CDR1 SEHNR, CDR2 FQNEAQ (reference sequence). CDR3 length: 14 residues. The germline V and J ends were trimmed by 5 bases and 5 bases, with 13 bases remaining between them. The CDR3 spells CASSPTVADQPQHF. The CDR3 nucleotides read TGTGCCAGCAGCCCGACGGTGGCCGATCAGCCCCAGCATTTT.

CDR3 residues: CATIGRESDIQYF. The CDR3 DNA reads TGTGCCACTATTGGAAGGGAGAGCGACATTCAGTACTTC. This chain links TRBV2 with TRBJ2-4, with D maybe TRBD2 (5 bases). CDR3 size: 13 residues. V was clipped by 10 bases and J by 8 bases, with 18 bases between them. CDR1 is SNHLY, CDR2 FYNNEI, per germline.

The chain employs TRBV15 and TRBJ2-5; D possibly corresponds to TRBD2 (6 bases). V was cut by 5 bases and J by 4 bases, with 11 bases left in between. CDR1 is LNHNV and CDR2 is YYDKDF in the germline V gene (reference sequence). This CDR3 comprises 13 residues. The CDR3 nucleotides are TGTGCCACCAGCGGTAGCGGTACAGAGACCCAGTACTTC. Protein sequence: CATSGSGTETQYF.

This chain uses TRBV6-6 with TRBJ2-5; a weak D match, TRBD1 (6 bases). From germline, CDR1 is MNHNY and CDR2 SVGAGI (reference sequence). V shed 6 bases and J shed 5 bases, with 16 bases lying between them. This CDR3 is built from 14 residues. The CDR3 coding sequence is TGTGCCAGCAGGAGGGACACCAATACGGAGACCCAGTACTTC. Translating it yields CASRRDTNTETQYF.

The genes are TRBV7-8 and TRBJ2-1; 9 bases agree with TRBD2. Germline-derived CDR1 and CDR2 are SGHVS and FQNEAQ. This CDR3 is built from 15 residues. V lost 5 bases to trimming and J lost 9 bases; unmatched junction nucleotides: 11. The CDR3 nucleotides are TGTGCCAGCAGCCTTAGCGGGAGATCAAGTACTGAGCAGTTCTTC. Protein: CASSLSGRSSTEQFF.

The gene calls are TRBV28 and TRBJ2-7; tentatively, D is TRBD1 (5 bases). With 6 bases removed from V and 2 bases from J, the gap between germline ends came to 20 bases. This CDR3 region has 16 residues. Germline V gene lookup returns CDR1 MDHEN and CDR2 SYDVKM. The CDR3 loop is CASRPSGNRLTYEQYV. The CDR3 nucleotides are TGTGCCAGCAGGCCATCTGGGAACAGGCTTACCTACGAGCAGTACGTC.

This chain links TRBV18 with TRBJ1-4; D not certain. Trimming removed 6 bases from V and 4 bases from J, with 12 bases in between. CDR3 length equals 14 residues. CDR1 and CDR2 from the germline V gene are KGHSH and LQKENI. CDR3 region: CASSPGPFNEKLFF. The CDR3 DNA reads TGTGCCAGCTCCCCCGGACCTTTTAATGAAAAACTGTTTTTT.

The chain is built from TRBV18 and TRBJ1-2, with D possibly matching TRBD1 (5 bases). From germline, CDR1 is KGHSH and CDR2 LQKENI. This CDR3 is 13 amino acids long. V gave up 3 bases and J gave up 4 bases, with 9 bases separating them. The CDR3 here is CASSPTDIYGYTF. The CDR3 bases are TGTGCCAGCTCACCGACAGACATCTATGGCTACACCTTC.

The chain is built from TRBV6-5 and TRBJ1-2, with a weak D call TRBD1 (6 bases). Trimming stripped 0 bases from V and 5 bases from J, with 13 bases between. Germline assignment: CDR1 MNHEY and CDR2 SVGAGI. The CDR3 runs 15 residues. CDR3 sequence: CASSYSMGQKYGYTF. CDR3 nucleotide sequence: TGTGCCAGCAGTTACTCGATGGGACAAAAATATGGCTACACCTTC.

This clone was seen a handful of times. The rearrangement links TRBV18 to TRBJ1-3; 8 bases are a match to TRBD1. The junction had 0 bases not matched to a gene; V was cut back by 0 bases and J by 2 bases. The CDR3 covers 15 residues. From germline, CDR1 is KGHSH and CDR2 LQKENI. CDR3 in DNA: TGTGCCAGCTCACCACCGGACAGGGCTGGAAACACCATATATTTT. Protein product: CASSPPDRAGNTIYF.

V gene TRBV5-1 combines with J gene TRBJ2-2, with 7 bases aligning to TRBD1. With V trimmed by 0 bases and J by 5 bases, 4 bases remained unmatched. Germline CDR1 is SGHRS and CDR2 is YFSETQ. CDR3 size: 15 residues. CDR3 DNA: TGCGCCAGCAGCTTGGGACAGGGTGGAACCGGGGAGCTGTTTTTT. Translated, it gives CASSLGQGGTGELFF.

The V call is TRBV13, the J call TRBJ1-2; D is possibly TRBD1 (6 bases). Deletions cut 6 bases from V and 6 bases from J, with 14 bases between. CDR1 and CDR2 (germline): PRHDT, FYEKMQ (reference sequence). The CDR3 has 13 amino acids. CDR3: CASSRRGGDGYTF. In DNA form, the CDR3 reads TGTGCCAGCAGTCGAAGGGGGGGCGATGGCTACACCTTC.